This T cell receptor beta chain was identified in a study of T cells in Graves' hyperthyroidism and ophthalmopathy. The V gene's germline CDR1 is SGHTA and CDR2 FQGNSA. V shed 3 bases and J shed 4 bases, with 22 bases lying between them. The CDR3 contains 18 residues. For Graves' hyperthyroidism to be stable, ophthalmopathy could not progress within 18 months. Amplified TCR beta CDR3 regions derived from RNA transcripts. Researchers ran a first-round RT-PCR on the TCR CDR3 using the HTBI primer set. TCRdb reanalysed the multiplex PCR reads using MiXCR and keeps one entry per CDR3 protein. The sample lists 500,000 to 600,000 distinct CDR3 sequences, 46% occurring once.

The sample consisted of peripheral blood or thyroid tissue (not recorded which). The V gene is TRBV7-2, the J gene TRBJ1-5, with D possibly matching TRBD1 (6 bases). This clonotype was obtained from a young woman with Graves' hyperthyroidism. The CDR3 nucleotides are TGTGCCAGCAGCTTTAGCGGGAGCAGGGGCAACCGGAATCAGCCCCAGCATTTT. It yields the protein CASSFSGSRGNRNQPQHF.